This TCR beta chain was recovered during a study of blood T cell repertoires in COVID-19. On the study more broadly: COVID-19 samples from acute and convalescent phases originated in the United States, Italy and Spain.

Germline V CDR1 and CDR2: SGDLS, YYNGEE. CDR3 size: 14 residues. The V end was cut by 3 bases, the J end by 4 bases, with 13 bases between. Sequenced by immunoSEQ multiplex PCR; TCRdb stores in-frame clones only, minus some. The table includes about 300,000 clones, around 80% detected once. What was sequenced was peripheral blood. The TCR comes from a woman between 45 and 65 years old with acute or convalescent COVID-19. This chain joins TRBV9 and TRBJ1-1; a weak D match, TRBD1 (6 bases). The CDR3 nucleotides are TGTGCCAGCAGCGCGTTTACAGGGTCCACTGAAGCTTTCTTT. As protein: CASSAFTGSTEAFF.